The 5 T cell receptor beta chains below come from one sample, sequenced in a study of blood T cell repertoires in COVID-19. Sequencing used immunoSEQ multiplex PCR; TCRdb keeps in-frame clones, though not all of them. The sample records 20,000 to 30,000 clones, more than 80% being singletons. The sample consisted of peripheral blood. These receptors came from a human donor in a cohort sampled during active COVID-19.

Only one count was recorded for this clone. This chain uses TRBV19 with TRBJ2-3, with D possibly TRBD2 on 5 matching bases. This CDR3 has 15 residues. Per the germline V gene, CDR1 is LNHDA and CDR2 is SQIVND (reference sequence). The V gene lost 3 bases and the J gene lost 1 base, with 11 bases spanning the gap. CDR3 in DNA: TGTGCCAGTAGTATTAGCTCAGCGGGCACAGATACGCAGTATTTT. Protein product: CASSISSAGTDTQYF.

The J gene is TRBJ1-1, the V gene TRBV30, with TRBD1 matching over 7 bases. V lost 2 bases and J lost 5; bases outside the gene matches: 8. The CDR3 consists of 14 residues. Germline assignment: CDR1 GTSNPN and CDR2 SVGIG (reference sequence). The CDR3 is CAWSSNTGETEAFF. CDR3 sequence (DNA): TGTGCCTGGAGTTCAAATACAGGGGAGACTGAAGCTTTCTTT.

This sequence joins TRBV6-4 and TRBJ2-1; 7 nucleotides align to TRBD1. With V trimmed by 3 bases and J by 9 bases, 11 bases remained unmatched. The CDR3 loop spans 15 amino acids. CDR1 is MRHNA and CDR2 is SNTAGT in the germline V gene. The CDR3 coding sequence is TGTGCCAGCAGTGAATCCTCGCAGGGGGTTGGTGAGCAGTTCTTC. Translated: CASSESSQGVGEQFF.

The chain combines TRBV7-2 with TRBJ1-4; 7 bases are a match to TRBD1. Per germline, CDR1 SGHTA and CDR2 FQGNSA. V lost 5 bases, J lost 2 bases, and 2 bases stayed unmatched. The CDR3 extends over 14 amino acids. The CDR3 reads CASSRTGTNEKLFF. The CDR3 nucleotides read TGTGCCAGCAGCCGGACAGGTACTAATGAAAAACTGTTTTTT.

This sequence joins TRBV7-9 and TRBJ2-1; perhaps TRBD2 as D (7 bases). V was pared by 5 bases and J by 7 bases, with 15 bases between. The CDR3 runs to 14 residues. From germline, CDR1 is SEHNR and CDR2 FQNEAQ (reference sequence). The CDR3 DNA sequence: TGTGCCAGCAGCCTGGGGGGGGCGGAGAATGAGCAGTTCTTC. Protein sequence: CASSLGGAENEQFF.